The 5 T cell receptor beta chains presented below share a single source sample, sequenced in a study of shared clonotypes between healthy human individuals (dated by TCRdb to 2020 to 2021). Library method: the immunoSEQ multiplex PCR assay. What TCRdb holds here is the immuneACCESS table cut down to in-frame rearrangements. Part of the clones is not present; checked against another copy, under half of the missing clones reflect an unresolved V gene, and the others are unexplained. The sample table holds nearly 2 million clones, of which about 95% were seen once. The top ten clones comprise under 1.5% of the sample. CD8 naive samples were CD45RO-negative cells positively selected for CCR7, giving a CD45RA+CCR7+ population that excluded TemRA cells. The sequenced material came from naive CD8+ T cells sorted from blood. Explained via the paper, the cell subset or site label denotes: CD45RA+CCR7+. The receptors here all came from a man aged 18 to 29 in good health.

About this clone: This same CDR3 is encoded by further DNA sequences in the sample. The chain joins TRBV6-5 to TRBJ2-7; D is perhaps TRBD1 (6 bases). V gave up 3 bases and J gave up 0 bases, with 9 bases separating them. CDR1 MNHEY and CDR2 SVGAGI come from the germline V gene. The CDR3 sequence is 14 residues long. The CDR3 coding sequence is TGTGCCAGCAGTTATTCAGGGGCCTCCTACGAGCAGTACTTC. Encoded protein: CASSYSGASYEQYF.

This chain uses TRBV29-1 with TRBJ2-2, with 12 bases fitting TRBD2. The V gene end was trimmed by 4 bases and the J gene end by 7 bases; junction bases not matched to a gene: 10. Germline CDR1 reads SQVTM; CDR2 reads ANQGSEA. CDR3 length: 16 residues. CDR3 coding DNA: TGCAGCGTTGCCACTGGACTAGCGGGGCTTGGCGGGGAGCTGTTTTTT. Its protein is CSVATGLAGLGGELFF.

The chain recombines TRBV30 with TRBJ2-1, with D possibly being TRBD2 (6 bases). The germline V and J ends were trimmed by 2 bases and 5 bases, with 16 bases remaining between them. CDR1 is GTSNPN, CDR2 SVGIG, per germline (reference sequence). There are 15 residues in the CDR3. The CDR3 sequence: CAWSFGPGLDNEQFF. CDR3 coding DNA: TGTGCCTGGAGTTTCGGACCGGGACTGGACAATGAGCAGTTCTTC.

This clone showed up just once. V gene TRBV5-1 combines with J gene TRBJ2-7; TRBD1 matches 9 bases. The germline V gene has CDR1 SGHRS and CDR2 YFSETQ. This CDR3 has 14 amino acids. With 5 bases clipped from V and 3 bases from J, the junction kept 6 bases outside the gene matches. The CDR3 is CASRYRDRDYEQYF. CDR3 nucleotide sequence: TGCGCCAGCAGATACCGGGACAGGGACTACGAGCAGTACTTC.

This chain joins TRBV10-1 and TRBJ1-3; D is unresolved. The V and J ends lost 2 bases and 1 base respectively, with 3 bases between them. This CDR3 spans 13 amino acids. CDR1 is WNHNN, CDR2 SYGVQD, per germline (reference sequence). In nucleotides, the CDR3 is TGCGCCAGCAGTGAGGGGTCTGGAAACACCATATATTTT. Amino acid sequence: CASSEGSGNTIYF.